Here is one T cell receptor (beta chain) with its context. Its target is not known. The record originates from a study of T cell responses to AZD1222 COVID-19 vaccine. The CDR3 has 15 amino acids. V gave up 2 bases and J gave up 5 bases, with 13 bases separating them. Germline-derived CDR1 and CDR2 are MDHEN and SYDVKM. Profiling relied on immunoSEQ multiplex PCR, and the TCRdb table lists in-frame clones only, not all of them. Seen here are around 150,000 clones, 88% observed once, and the top ten hold less than 2.5%. Findings and limits, study-wide: Regions 160-218 and 743-854 held dominance among vaccine-associated CD4 TCRs, which spanned spike.

The starting material was peripheral blood, obtained on day 0 of AZD1222 vaccination. The chain uses TRBV28 and TRBJ2-1; weak D call: TRBD1 (7 bases). The clonotype comes from an adult in good health. CDR3 loop: CASSLGGTVDNEQFF. The CDR3 DNA follows: TGTGCCAGCAGTTTAGGCGGGACAGTAGACAATGAGCAGTTCTTC.